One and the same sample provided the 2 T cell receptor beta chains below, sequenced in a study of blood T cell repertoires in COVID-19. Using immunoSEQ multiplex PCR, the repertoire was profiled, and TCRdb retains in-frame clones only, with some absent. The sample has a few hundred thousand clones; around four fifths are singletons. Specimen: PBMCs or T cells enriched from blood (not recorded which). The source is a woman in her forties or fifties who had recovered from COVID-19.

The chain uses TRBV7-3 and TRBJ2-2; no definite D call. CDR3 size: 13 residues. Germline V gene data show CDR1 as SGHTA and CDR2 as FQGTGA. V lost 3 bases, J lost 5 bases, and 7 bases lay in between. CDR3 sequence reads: CASSLSITGELFF. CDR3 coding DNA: TGTGCCAGCAGCTTGTCAATTACCGGGGAGCTGTTTTTT.

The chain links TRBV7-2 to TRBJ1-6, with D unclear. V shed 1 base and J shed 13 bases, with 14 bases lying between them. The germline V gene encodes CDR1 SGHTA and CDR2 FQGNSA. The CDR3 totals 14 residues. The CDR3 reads CASSLGTNLLPLHF. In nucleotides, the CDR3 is TGTGCCAGCAGCTTAGGGACTAATCTTCTCCCCCTCCACTTT.